These 30 T cell receptor beta chains share one sample of origin, sequenced in a study of CD8 T cells in Susac syndrome. RNA in amounts of roughly 0.5 to 1 ug was reverse transcribed with random hexamers. TCRdb re-derived calls from the immunoSEQ multiplex PCR reads in MiXCR, one entry per CDR3 protein. The sample consists of about 250,000 distinct CDR3 sequences, 80% to 95% of them appearing once. Source material: CD4+ T cells from PBMCs. The receptors originated from a human donor with multiple sclerosis.

The chain combines TRBV20-1 with TRBJ1-1; no definite D call. The CDR3 sequence is 11 residues long. Trimming shortened V by 1 base and J by 5 bases, and 5 bases separated the two germline ends. Germline V gene data show CDR1 as DFQATT and CDR2 as SNEGSKA (reference sequence). CDR3 sequence: CSARVRTEAFF. CDR3 DNA sequence: TGCAGTGCTAGAGTTAGGACTGAAGCTTTCTTT.

The rearrangement uses TRBV20-1 and TRBJ1-1; the match to TRBD1 covers 8 bases. Trimming took 4 bases from V and 4 from J; bases not matched to a gene: 8. Germline V gives CDR1 DFQATT, CDR2 SNEGSKA (reference sequence). CDR3 size: 14 residues. This CDR3 is CSATGPGTGTEAFF. In DNA, the CDR3 is TGCAGTGCTACTGGGCCGGGGACAGGCACTGAAGCTTTCTTT.

The rearrangement joins TRBV24-1 to TRBJ2-3, with a weak D call TRBD2 (5 bases). Germline values: CDR1 KGHDR, CDR2 SFDVKD. The length of the CDR3 is 14 residues. The V end was cut by 4 bases, the J end by 4 bases, with 11 bases between. DNA for the CDR3: TGTGCCACCAGTGAGGCCCTCGGGGCAGATACGCAGTATTTT. It encodes CATSEALGADTQYF.

J is TRBJ1-2 and V is TRBV5-6; 7 positions match TRBD1. Losses at the gene ends were 2 bases for V and 4 bases for J; bases not matched to a gene: 8. This CDR3 comprises 15 residues. Germline V gives CDR1 SGHDT, CDR2 YYEEEE. The CDR3 region has the DNA TGTGCCAGCAGCTTTCCGGGACAGCCTTTCTATGGCTACACCTTC. This translates into CASSFPGQPFYGYTF.

The rearrangement links TRBV24-1 to TRBJ1-2, with D perhaps TRBD1 (5 bases). Looked up from germline, CDR1 is KGHDR and CDR2 is SFDVKD. V lost 7 bases and J 8 bases, leaving 16 bases between the germline ends. CDR3 length: 13 residues. In nucleotides, the CDR3 is TGTGCCACCAGGCCCCCTGGGGGTAGGGGCTACACCTTC. Protein sequence: CATRPPGGRGYTF.

The genes are TRBV4-1 and TRBJ1-1; possible D gene TRBD1, 6 bases. From germline, CDR1 is MGHRA and CDR2 YSYEKL. V was pared by 3 bases and J by 0 bases, with 14 bases between. This CDR3 has 16 amino acids. The CDR3 sequence: CASSQQPGTLNTEAFF. CDR3 nucleotides: TGCGCCAGCAGCCAGCAGCCCGGGACATTGAACACTGAAGCTTTCTTT.

V usage is TRBV19 and J usage is TRBJ1-1; tentatively, D is TRBD1 (5 bases). V was cut by 5 bases and J by 5 bases, with 18 bases left in between. Germline V gene lookup returns CDR1 LNHDA and CDR2 SQIVND (reference sequence). There are 15 residues in the CDR3. The CDR3 spells CASSPDGVGGTEAFF. Here the CDR3 DNA reads TGTGCCAGTAGTCCGGACGGGGTGGGGGGGACTGAAGCTTTCTTT. Based on the CDR3 plus reference TRBV19 and TRBJ1-1, the full variable domain is DGGITQSPKYLFRKEGQNVTLSCEQNLNHDAMYWYRQDPGQGLRLIYYSQIVNDFQKGDIAEGYSVSREKKESFPLTVTSAQKNPTAFYLCASSPDGVGGTEAFFGQGTRLTVV.

In its sample, this clonotype was seen once. The chain employs TRBV30 and TRBJ1-1, with 8 bases matching TRBD1. The CDR3 contains 11 residues. Trimming took 2 bases from V and 12 from J; bases not matched to a gene: 5. Germline V gives CDR1 GTSNPN, CDR2 SVGIG (reference sequence). CDR3 sequence reads: CAWSPGQGSFF. As DNA, the CDR3 is TGTGCCTGGAGTCCCGGACAGGGCTCTTTCTTT.

This rearrangement joins TRBV2 to TRBJ2-1, with 9 bases identical to TRBD2. The CDR3 is made up of 16 amino acids. V was pared by 7 bases and J by 8 bases, with 15 bases of the junction left unmatched. Germline loops: CDR1 SNHLY, CDR2 FYNNEI. CDR3: CASILGLAYRRDEQFF. CDR3 nucleotides: TGTGCCAGCATCTTGGGACTAGCCTACCGCAGGGATGAGCAGTTCTTC.

The V call is TRBV6-2 or TRBV6-3, the J call TRBJ2-2, with 8 bases identical to TRBD2. The length of the CDR3 is 15 residues. J gave up 6 bases and V 7 bases, and 10 bases lay outside the gene matches. The germline V gene has CDR1 MNHEY and CDR2 SVGEGT. The CDR3 DNA follows: TGTGCCAGCAACCCAGCGGGGGTTCTTCCCGGGGAGCTGTTTTTT. Translated, it gives CASNPAGVLPGELFF.

The chain joins TRBV7-9 to TRBJ1-1; 8 nucleotides line up with TRBD1. This CDR3 contains 15 residues. With V trimmed by 6 bases and J by 5 bases, 11 bases remained unmatched. Germline values: CDR1 SEHNR, CDR2 FQNEAQ (reference sequence). The CDR3 bases are TGTGCCAGCAGTTGGACAGGGAGTTATGGGACTGAAGCTTTCTTT. Amino acids: CASSWTGSYGTEAFF.

The chain is built from TRBV5-1 and TRBJ2-7; the D gene is possibly TRBD1 (6 bases). Germline V CDR1 and CDR2: SGHRS, YFSETQ. This CDR3 has 16 amino acids. V lost 4 bases and J lost 3, with 20 bases in between. For the CDR3, the DNA is TGCGCCAGCAGCCCAGACCCTACAGGGATGGTCTACGAGCAGTACTTC. This sequence encodes CASSPDPTGMVYEQYF.

The V gene is TRBV5-1, the J gene TRBJ1-1, with D unresolved. Trimming pared 4 bases from V and 1 base from J, leaving 11 bases between. The CDR3 is 14 amino acids. Germline CDR1 reads SGHRS; CDR2 reads YFSETQ. The CDR3 DNA is TGCGCCAGCAGCAAGGAGGTAGGGAACACTGAAGCTTTCTTT. This gives the protein CASSKEVGNTEAFF.

V is TRBV29-1 and J is TRBJ2-7, with a weak D call TRBD1 (6 bases). CDR3 length: 15 amino acids. Germline CDR1 SQVTM, CDR2 ANQGSEA. V was cut by 4 bases and J by 0 bases, with 16 bases left in between. As DNA, the CDR3 is TGCAGCGTTGTTACCCTAGACAGGTACTCCTACGAGCAGTACTTC. Translating gives CSVVTLDRYSYEQYF.

The CDR3 region has the DNA TGTGCCAGCAGCCAAGGTCGGTCCGGACTCATGAACACTGAAGCTTTCTTT. It translates to CASSQGRSGLMNTEAFF. The genes are TRBV4-2 and TRBJ1-1; no clear D. This CDR3 has 17 residues. Deletions cut 1 base from V and 0 bases from J, with 15 bases between. Germline CDR1 is LGHNA and CDR2 is YNFKEQ.

The rearrangement links TRBV4-2 to TRBJ2-7; a possible D gene is TRBD2 (5 bases). V shed 0 bases and J shed 6 bases, with 12 bases lying between them. From germline, CDR1 is LGHNA and CDR2 YNFKEQ. The CDR3 has 14 residues. As DNA, the CDR3 is TGTGCCAGCAGCCAAGATCCAGCCGCGGGCGAGCAGTACTTC. It translates to CASSQDPAAGEQYF.

V is TRBV4-2 and J is TRBJ1-2; D is unresolved. The germline V gene encodes CDR1 LGHNA and CDR2 YNFKEQ. Trimming stripped 0 bases from V and 1 base from J, with 12 bases between. The length of the CDR3 is 16 residues. The CDR3 loop reads CASSQDFGQNNYGYTF. The CDR3 coding sequence is TGTGCCAGCAGCCAAGATTTTGGGCAGAATAACTATGGCTACACCTTC.

The sample holds one count of this clonotype. The rearrangement links TRBV18 to TRBJ2-7; TRBD1 agrees at 10 bases. The CDR3 loop spans 15 amino acids. Germline V CDR1 and CDR2: KGHSH, LQKENI. Trimming cost V 3 bases and J 5 bases; bases outside gene matches: 7. CDR3 DNA: TGTGCCAGCTCACCCCCGGGACAGGGGAAGAACGAGCAGTACGTC. Protein sequence: CASSPPGQGKNEQYV.

The V call is TRBV30, the J call TRBJ1-1, with 7 bases lining up with TRBD1. Germline CDR1 GTSNPN, CDR2 SVGIG (reference sequence). The CDR3 extends over 11 amino acids. V lost 4 bases to trimming and J lost 11 bases; unmatched junction nucleotides: 7. The CDR3 sequence: CAWTLRTGAFF. The CDR3 nucleotides are TGTGCCTGGACGCTTCGGACAGGCGCTTTCTTT.

This chain links TRBV4-1 with TRBJ1-1, with 11 nucleotides matching TRBD1. Germline V gene sequence: CDR1 MGHRA, CDR2 YSYEKL. J lost 4 bases, V lost 1 base, and 5 bases had no gene match. This CDR3 has 16 residues. CDR3 nucleotide sequence: TGCGCCAGCAGCCAAGGCGGACAGGGGGCTGGCACTGAAGCTTTCTTT. Protein sequence: CASSQGGQGAGTEAFF.

This sequence joins TRBV3-1 and TRBJ1-6, with 7 bases fitting TRBD1. CDR3 size: 16 residues. Germline trimming cut 1 base from V and 9 bases from J; bases unmatched to any gene: 9. Germline lookup yields CDR1 LGHDT and CDR2 YNNKEL (reference sequence). The CDR3 loop is CASSQGRRQGRSPLHF. In DNA form, the CDR3 reads TGTGCCAGCAGCCAAGGTAGGAGACAGGGACGTTCACCCCTCCACTTT.

The chain links TRBV3-1 to TRBJ2-5; 8 positions agree with TRBD2. V lost 2 bases and J lost 0; bases outside the gene matches: 11. This CDR3 has 18 amino acids. Looked up from germline, CDR1 is LGHDT and CDR2 is YNNKEL (reference sequence). The CDR3 reads CASSQTRGVAGNQETQYF. In DNA form, the CDR3 reads TGTGCCAGCAGCCAAACCCGGGGGGTAGCGGGGAACCAAGAGACCCAGTACTTC.

This rearrangement joins TRBV7-2 to TRBJ2-7; D may be TRBD1 or TRBD2 (6 bases each). V lost 5 bases and J lost 4, with 15 bases in between. Germline V gene data show CDR1 as SGHTA and CDR2 as FQGNSA. The CDR3 length is 14 residues. Here the CDR3 DNA reads TGTGCCAGCAGCACCGGGGGCACAGGTTACGAGCAGTACTTC. Its translation is CASSTGGTGYEQYF.

The chain couples TRBV28 to TRBJ1-1; D perhaps matches TRBD1 (5 bases). V lost 2 bases to trimming and J lost 7 bases, with 14 bases between them. In germline, CDR1 is MDHEN, CDR2 SYDVKM. The CDR3 spans 14 residues. The CDR3 DNA reads TGTGCCAGCAGTTTACTTGAGGGACGCAATGAAGCTTTCTTT. Its protein product is CASSLLEGRNEAFF.

V usage is TRBV6-2 or TRBV6-3 and J usage is TRBJ2-7; no firm D call. Trimming cost V 0 bases and J 1 base, with 16 bases left between them. Germline V gene data show CDR1 as MNHEY and CDR2 as SVGEGT. The CDR3 covers 17 residues. The CDR3 DNA reads TGTGCCAGCAGTTACTCGTATTTAGGCAGGTTATCCTACGAGCAGTACGTC. This codes for CASSYSYLGRLSYEQYV.

The chain employs TRBV6-5 and TRBJ1-1, with 7 nucleotides matching TRBD1. V lost 9 bases to trimming and J lost 0 bases; unmatched junction nucleotides: 4. The germline CDR1 and CDR2 sequences are MNHEY and SVGAGI. The CDR3 has 13 residues. The CDR3, as DNA: TGTGCCAGTTACAGGGGACTGAACACTGAAGCTTTCTTT. Translating it yields CASYRGLNTEAFF.

This clonotype has a handful of counts. This rearrangement joins TRBV6-2 or TRBV6-3 to TRBJ2-7; the D gene is possibly TRBD2 (6 bases). V lost 1 base and J lost 2, with 9 bases in between. This CDR3 is built from 14 residues. Germline CDR1 is MNHEY and CDR2 is SVGEGT. This CDR3 is CASSYWAGTYEQYF. The CDR3, as DNA: TGTGCCAGCAGTTACTGGGCGGGAACCTACGAGCAGTACTTC.

V is TRBV30 and J is TRBJ2-3, with D unresolved. V lost 3 bases and J 2 bases, leaving 6 bases between the germline ends. The CDR3 length is 12 residues. Germline V gene lookup returns CDR1 GTSNPN and CDR2 SVGIG (reference sequence). The CDR3 loop reads CAWSGTTDTQYF. The CDR3 coding sequence is TGTGCCTGGAGCGGCACCACAGATACGCAGTATTTT.

This clonotype was observed once. The rearrangement uses TRBV6-5 and TRBJ2-7; 8 nucleotides agree with TRBD1. The CDR3 is 14 amino acids. CDR1 MNHEY and CDR2 SVGAGI come from the germline V gene. Losses at the gene ends were 2 bases for V and 2 bases for J; bases not matched to a gene: 2. The CDR3 DNA is TGTGCCAGCAGTTACGGGACAGGAACCTACGAGCAGTACTTC. As protein: CASSYGTGTYEQYF.

A single count supports this clonotype. This rearrangement joins TRBV20-1 to TRBJ1-6; D possibly corresponds to TRBD1 (5 bases). CDR1 is DFQATT and CDR2 is SNEGSKA in the germline V gene (reference sequence). Deletions cut 5 bases from V and 6 bases from J, with 14 bases between. The CDR3 is made up of 14 amino acids. The CDR3 sequence is CSAGQGAINSPLHF. The CDR3 nucleotides read TGCAGTGCTGGACAAGGGGCTATTAATTCACCCCTCCACTTT.